These 5 T cell receptor beta chains originate from one sample sequenced in a study of T cell repertoires in cytomegalovirus infection. The antigens for these receptors are not known. TCRdb used MiXCR to reprocess the reads, holding one entry per CDR3 protein. The sample lists 700,000 to 850,000 distinct CDR3 sequences, 32% occurring once. The sequenced sample was cultured CD8+ T cells from PBMCs, obtained from culture after CMV antigen stimulation. The receptor set was obtained from a human donor in good health (CMV status not recorded). Some clones in this sample may be carry-over from other donors' samples.

As concerns this clonotype: A much more abundant neighbour one base away suggests this may be a read error. The chain employs TRBV7-8 and TRBJ1-1; the match to TRBD1 covers 7 bases. V lost 2 bases to trimming and J lost 2 bases; unmatched junction nucleotides: 5. The CDR3 totals 15 residues. CDR1 SGHVS and CDR2 FQNEAQ come from the germline V gene. The CDR3 reads CASSLTQGTNTEAFF. The CDR3, as DNA: TGTGCCAGCAGCTTAACACAGGGGACTAACACTGAAGCTTTCTTT.

The chain has TRBV19 and TRBJ2-5; maybe TRBD1 (6 bases). Between the trimmed V and J ends, which lost 7 bases and 9 bases, there was a span of 21 bases. The germline V gene encodes CDR1 LNHDA and CDR2 SQIVND (reference sequence). CDR3 size: 14 residues. This CDR3 is CASTGTPSKGAQYF. The DNA for the CDR3 is TGTGCCAGTACGGGGACGCCGTCCAAGGGGGCCCAGTACTTC.

This clonotype was observed a handful of times. The rearrangement joins TRBV7-9 to TRBJ1-1; D is unresolved. Germline values: CDR1 SEHNR, CDR2 FQNEAQ (reference sequence). The CDR3 has 12 amino acids. V dropped 5 bases and J dropped 5 bases, with 9 bases sitting between them. The CDR3 bases are TGTGCCAGCAGCCTACTCGCAACTGAAGCTTTCTTT. It specifies CASSLLATEAFF.

CDR3 sequence (DNA): TGTGCCAGCAGCGCTCGGGACAGGGGGCGCGACTATGGCTACACCTTC. This encodes CASSARDRGRDYGYTF. The chain couples TRBV11-1 to TRBJ1-2; 12 bases are a match to TRBD1. Germline V gives CDR1 SGHAT, CDR2 FQDESV (reference sequence). With V trimmed by 5 bases and J by 3 bases, 7 bases remained unmatched. CDR3 length equals 16 residues. Filled out from reference TRBV11-1 and TRBJ1-2, the complete variable domain reads EAEVAQSPRYKITEKSQAVAFWCDPISGHATLYWYRQILGQGPELLVQFQDESVVDDSQLPKDRFSAERLKGVDSTLKIQPAELGDSAMYLCASSARDRGRDYGYTFGSGTRLTVV.

This clonotype has just a few counts. The rearrangement joins TRBV27 to TRBJ2-7; D remains unclear. The CDR3 loop spans 15 amino acids. Germline values: CDR1 MNHEY, CDR2 SMNVEV (reference sequence). Trimming pared 5 bases from V and 2 bases from J, leaving 16 bases between. The CDR3 sequence: CASSRLETVTYEQYF. CDR3 nucleotide sequence: TGTGCCAGCAGTCGATTAGAAACGGTTACCTACGAGCAGTACTTC.